A selection of T cell receptor beta chains follows, all from one sample in a study of blood T cells in healthy people across ages. TCRdb used MiXCR to reprocess the 5' RACE reads, holding one entry per CDR3 protein. The repertoire holds about 720,000 distinct CDR3 sequences, with about 24% as singletons. Sequencing was performed on blood. These receptors originate from a man in his 70s in good health. CDR3s include the opening cysteine and the closing phenylalanine or tryptophan. Each record gives: D gene, CDR3 length, clone size, J gene, V gene, CDR3 protein, CDR3 DNA. The D gene is left open where the match is weak. Rows may omit the clone size; those that give it use once, few, many or a size class.

>TRBD2|15|few|TRBJ2-1|TRBV12-3/TRBV12-4
CASGVGLAGYNEQFF
TGTGCCAGCGGGGTGGGCCTAGCGGGATACAATGAGCAGTTCTTC
>TRBD2|13|.|TRBJ2-7|TRBV6-5
CASFGGDSYEQYF
TGTGCCAGCTTTGGGGGGGACTCCTACGAGCAGTACTTC
>.|16|many|TRBJ2-1|TRBV24-1
CATSTTTPPSRYEQFF
TGTGCCACCAGCACAACTACTCCCCCGTCCCGCTATGAGCAGTTCTTC
>.|13|many|TRBJ1-4|TRBV18
CASSPFRNEKLFF
TGTGCCAGCTCACCATTCAGGAATGAAAAACTGTTTTTT
>.|13|.|TRBJ1-3|TRBV3-1
CTSSPTQGNTIYF
TGTACCAGCAGCCCGACCCAGGGGAACACCATATATTTT
>TRBD2|17|once|TRBJ2-1|TRBV12-3/TRBV12-4
CASSWGLAGGLYNEQFF
TGTGCCAGCAGTTGGGGACTAGCGGGGGGATTATACAATGAGCAGTTCTTC
>.|14|.|TRBJ1-5|TRBV7-2
CASTTPGTNQPQHF
TGTGCCAGCACCACCCCAGGGACCAATCAGCCCCAGCATTTT
>.|13|many|TRBJ2-3|TRBV5-1
CASSLDITDTQYF
TGCGCCAGCAGCTTGGACATTACAGATACGCAGTATTTT
>.|15|.|TRBJ2-3|TRBV29-1
CSVDPNGAGTDTQYF
TGCAGCGTTGACCCTAACGGGGCGGGAACAGATACGCAGTATTTT
>TRBD1|18|few|TRBJ2-7|TRBV5-1
CASSLSYSTGTGSYEQYF
TGCGCCAGCAGCTTGTCCTACTCGACCGGGACAGGGTCCTACGAGCAGTACTTC
>.|14|.|TRBJ2-7|TRBV5-1
CASSSRHGPYEQYF
TGCGCCAGCAGCTCCCGACACGGCCCCTACGAGCAGTACTTC
>.|14|few|TRBJ1-2|TRBV6-6
CASSYSDTNYGYTF
TGTGCCAGCAGTTACTCAGATACTAACTATGGCTACACCTTC
>.|12|.|TRBJ1-1|TRBV18
CASFGVNTEAFF
TGTGCCAGCTTTGGGGTGAACACTGAAGCTTTCTTT
>.|15|many|TRBJ2-3|TRBV3-1
CASSQRPGEPDTQYF
TGTGCCAGCAGCCAACGACCTGGGGAGCCGGATACGCAGTATTTT
>.|12|few|TRBJ1-2|TRBV9
CASSAEFYGYTF
TGTGCCAGCAGCGCGGAATTCTATGGCTACACCTTC
>.|14|.|TRBJ1-1|TRBV28
CASSYFEQGLEAFF
TGTGCCAGCAGTTACTTTGAGCAGGGCCTAGAGGCCTTCTTT
>.|16|.|TRBJ1-3|TRBV5-1
CASSFLSPSSGNTIYF
TGCGCCAGCAGCTTTCTCTCACCGAGCTCTGGAAACACCATATATTTT
>TRBD1|13|many|TRBJ2-7|TRBV20-1
CSAPGTGSYEQYF
TGCAGTGCTCCTGGGACAGGGTCCTACGAGCAGTACTTC
>.|13|.|TRBJ1-6|TRBV29-1
CSVSASSGAPLHF
TGCAGCGTATCAGCATCCTCAGGGGCACCCCTCCACTTT
>TRBD2|17|.|TRBJ2-1|TRBV6-6
CASSLAGGPFTYNEQFF
TGTGCCAGCAGCTTAGCGGGAGGGCCCTTTACTTACAATGAGCAGTTCTTC
>.|17|.|TRBJ2-4|TRBV3-1
CASSQGSWVAAKNIQYF
TGTGCCAGCAGCCAAGGGTCGTGGGTGGCAGCCAAAAACATTCAGTACTTC
>TRBD2|16|.|TRBJ2-7|TRBV18
CASSPRLAGVSYEQYF
TGTGCCAGCTCACCTCGACTAGCGGGGGTCTCCTACGAGCAGTACTTC
>.|11|few|TRBJ1-1|TRBV29-1
CSVEEKGLAFF
TGCAGCGTTGAAGAGAAGGGCCTGGCTTTCTTT
>.|15|.|TRBJ2-3|TRBV29-1
CSGSGTPSSTDTQYF
TGCAGCGGGTCCGGGACCCCTTCTAGCACAGATACGCAGTATTTT
>.|14|.|TRBJ1-1|TRBV6-6
CASKPQGRETEAFF
TGTGCCAGCAAACCCCAGGGGCGTGAGACTGAAGCTTTCTTT
>TRBD1|14|few|TRBJ2-3|TRBV20-1
CSALRGQGTDTQYF
TGCAGTGCTTTGAGGGGACAGGGCACAGATACGCAGTATTTT
>TRBD1|15|once|TRBJ2-7|TRBV24-1
CATSTAGQGIREQYF
TGTGCCACATCAACAGCGGGACAGGGCATCCGCGAGCAGTACTTC
>.|15|.|TRBJ2-7|TRBV28
CASSSPDGKTYEQYF
TGTGCCAGCAGTTCCCCGGACGGCAAAACCTACGAGCAGTACTTC
>TRBD1|13|.|TRBJ1-2|TRBV5-1
CASSLGTGYGYAF
TGCGCCAGCAGCCTCGGGACAGGGTATGGCTACGCCTTC
>TRBD2|17|few|TRBJ2-1|TRBV5-1
CASSLVASGGDYNEQFF
TGCGCCAGCAGCTTGGTGGCTAGCGGGGGGGATTACAATGAGCAGTTCTTC
>.|15|few|TRBJ1-5|TRBV4-1
CASSQESRSNQPQHF
TGCGCCAGCAGCCAAGAAAGTAGGAGCAATCAGCCCCAGCATTTT
>.|15|few|TRBJ2-7|TRBV7-9
CASSSARLPSYEQYF
TGTGCCAGCAGCTCAGCGCGTTTACCTTCCTACGAGCAGTACTTC
>.|15|few|TRBJ1-1|TRBV5-1
CASSLVGMSNTEAFF
TGCGCCAGCAGCTTGGTGGGGATGTCGAACACTGAAGCTTTCTTT
>.|14|.|TRBJ2-3|TRBV12-3/TRBV12-4
CASSPPTPEDTQYF
TGTGCCAGCAGTCCCCCAACGCCGGAGGATACGCAGTATTTT
>.|14|.|TRBJ1-5|TRBV19
CASSMRGLNQPQHF
TGTGCCAGTAGTATGCGAGGGCTCAATCAGCCCCAGCATTTT
>.|13|.|TRBJ2-7|TRBV2
CASRPDGSYEQYF
TGTGCCAGCAGACCCGACGGATCCTACGAGCAGTACTTC
>.|14|many|TRBJ2-1|TRBV5-5
CASSKLQSGNEQFF
TGTGCCAGCAGCAAGTTACAGTCCGGGAATGAGCAGTTCTTC
>TRBD2|15|many|TRBJ2-1|TRBV5-1
CASSLTSGIYNEQFF
TGCGCCAGCAGCTTAACTAGCGGGATCTACAATGAGCAGTTCTTC
>TRBD1|15|.|TRBJ2-1|TRBV10-1
CASRGDRAPYNEQFF
TGCGCCAGCAGGGGGGACAGGGCCCCCTACAATGAGCAGTTCTTC
>TRBD1|16|many|TRBJ2-1|TRBV9
CASSVATLTGMDEQFF
TGTGCCAGCAGCGTAGCGACTTTGACAGGGATGGATGAGCAGTTCTTC
>.|11|few|TRBJ1-1|TRBV20-1
CSASPTRQVVF
TGCAGTGCTAGTCCCACGAGACAGGTAGTCTTT
>.|12|few|TRBJ2-3|TRBV29-1
CSVPVRGDTQYF
TGCAGCGTCCCTGTTAGGGGAGATACGCAGTATTTT